These 24 T cell receptor beta chains originate from one sample sequenced in a study of T cells after yellow fever vaccination. Each CDR3 protein is one row after TCRdb ran MiXCR on the 5' RACE reads. The table shows some 300,000 distinct CDR3 sequences, with about 10% occurring only once. Sequences were derived from CD4+ T cells sorted from PBMCs, sampled 5 days after the yellow fever booster vaccination. Receptor source: a man between 18 and 35 years old who received the YFV17D yellow fever vaccine.

The rearrangement links TRBV18 to TRBJ1-5; 8 bases are a match to TRBD1. After removal of 5 bases from V and 7 bases from J, the junction contained 13 bases not matched to a gene. CDR1 and CDR2 from the germline V gene are KGHSH and LQKENI. This CDR3 spans 16 amino acids. CDR3 sequence (DNA): TGTGCCAGCTCAGCTGGACAGGGAACGTTGGTACAGCCCCAGCATTTT. Amino acids: CASSAGQGTLVQPQHF.

This clonotype has a single count. The V and J genes are TRBV18 and TRBJ2-3, with TRBD2 matching 13 bases. V shed 0 bases, J shed 6 bases, and the junction held 3 bases outside the gene matches. This CDR3 is built from 16 residues. CDR1 is KGHSH and CDR2 is LQKENI in the germline V gene. CDR3 protein: CASSPPGLAGSDTQYF. CDR3 DNA sequence: TGTGCCAGCTCACCACCGGGACTAGCGGGGTCGGATACGCAGTATTTT.

The chain carries TRBV7-2 and TRBJ1-2; D is unclear. CDR3 length equals 14 residues. V shed 3 bases and J shed 2 bases, with 10 bases lying between them. Germline lookup yields CDR1 SGHTA and CDR2 FQGNSA. CDR3 sequence reads: CASSFSTENYGYTF. CDR3 nucleotide sequence: TGTGCCAGCAGCTTTTCAACAGAGAACTATGGCTACACCTTC. Drawing the rest from reference TRBV7-2 and TRBJ1-2, the complete variable domain is GAGVSQSPSNKVTEKGKDVELRCDPISGHTALYWYRQSLGQGLEFLIYFQGNSAPDKSGLPSDRFSAERTGGSVSTLTIQRTQQEDSAVYLCASSFSTENYGYTFGSGTRLTVV.

This clonotype was detected many times. The V and J genes are TRBV20-1 and TRBJ2-1; 7 nucleotides align to TRBD2. Germline lookup yields CDR1 DFQATT and CDR2 SNEGSKA (reference sequence). The CDR3 has 15 residues. The J segment lost 4 bases and the V segment lost 0 bases, leaving 6 bases of the junction unmatched. The CDR3 protein is CSARDPSGAYNEQFF. Here the CDR3 DNA reads TGCAGTGCTAGAGATCCCAGCGGGGCGTACAATGAGCAGTTCTTC.

This clonotype occurred many times. The rearrangement joins TRBV10-2 to TRBJ1-1; tentative D call: TRBD1 (6 bases). Deletions cut 7 bases from V and 1 base from J, with 10 bases between. CDR1 and CDR2 from the germline V gene are WSHSY and SAAADI. The CDR3 is 13 residues long. The CDR3 here is CASNLQGNTEAFF. The CDR3 DNA reads TGCGCCAGCAACCTACAGGGGAACACTGAAGCTTTCTTT.

This clonotype has only a few counts. This chain joins TRBV5-6 and TRBJ1-4; no reliable D call. This CDR3 has 15 amino acids. The germline V gene has CDR1 SGHDT and CDR2 YYEEEE. Trimming cost V 4 bases and J 7 bases, with 17 bases left between them. CDR3 coding DNA: TGTGCCAGCAGCAGATTACAGAGAATGACTGAAAAACTGTTTTTT. This codes for CASSRLQRMTEKLFF.

This clonotype has only a few counts. The chain combines TRBV20-1 with TRBJ1-1; D perhaps matches TRBD1 (5 bases). Germline CDR1 reads DFQATT; CDR2 reads SNEGSKA (reference sequence). V was clipped by 5 bases and J by 0 bases, with 10 bases between them. The CDR3 is 13 residues long. Here the CDR3 reads CSADRGMNTEAFF. The CDR3 region has the DNA TGCAGTGCTGACCGGGGGATGAACACTGAAGCTTTCTTT.

This clonotype was seen a few times. The chain couples TRBV4-3 to TRBJ2-5; the match to TRBD2 covers 8 bases. Trimming at V came to 1 base and at J to 5 bases, leaving 3 bases not matched to a gene. The CDR3 extends over 14 amino acids. In germline, CDR1 is LGHNA, CDR2 YSLEER. This CDR3 is CASSQVASGETQYF. The DNA of the CDR3 is TGCGCCAGCAGCCAAGTGGCTAGCGGGGAGACCCAGTACTTC.

The chain couples TRBV6-6 to TRBJ2-3, with 7 bases fitting TRBD2. CDR1 is MNHNY, CDR2 SVGAGI, per germline (reference sequence). V lost 3 bases, J lost 3 bases, and 9 bases stayed unmatched. This CDR3 spans 16 amino acids. CDR3 nucleotides: TGTGCCAGCAGTTATTGGGGGAGCGGGGCGACAGATACGCAGTATTTT. It encodes CASSYWGSGATDTQYF.

Here the CDR3 DNA reads TGTGCCAGCAGTTACGTCGCAGGATTGAACACTGAAGCTTTCTTT. Translating it yields CASSYVAGLNTEAFF. The genes are TRBV6-5 and TRBJ1-1, with D unresolved. Trimming removed 2 bases from V and 0 bases from J, with 10 bases in between. This CDR3 region has 15 residues. CDR1 MNHEY and CDR2 SVGAGI come from the germline V gene.

This clonotype was detected many times. CDR3 residues: CASSKVGPEINTEAFF. Written as DNA, the CDR3 is TGTGCCAGCAGCAAAGTAGGACCAGAAATTAACACTGAAGCTTTCTTT. V usage is TRBV21-1 and J usage is TRBJ1-1. TRBV21-1 is recorded as a pseudogene. The CDR3 length is 16 residues.

There are many counts of this clonotype. This chain joins TRBV6-2 or TRBV6-3 and TRBJ2-5; TRBD2 is a possible D gene (5 bases). Germline CDR1 MNHEY, CDR2 SVGEGT. Trimming shortened V by 5 bases and J by 5 bases, and 12 bases separated the two germline ends. The CDR3 extends over 13 amino acids. The CDR3 region has the DNA TGTGCCAGCAGTCTCGGGAACGAGGAGACCCAGTACTTC. Residues: CASSLGNEETQYF.

This clonotype was observed a few times. This chain joins TRBV5-1 and TRBJ1-1; D may be TRBD1 (5 bases). Germline V CDR1 and CDR2: SGHRS, YFSETQ. V was clipped by 5 bases and J by 1 base, with 12 bases between them. The CDR3 spans 14 residues. The CDR3 is CASRWPGRNTEAFF. The CDR3 bases are TGCGCCAGCAGATGGCCAGGGAGGAACACTGAAGCTTTCTTT.

This chain uses TRBV11-2 with TRBJ2-2; 9 positions agree with TRBD2. CDR3 length equals 18 residues. Germline CDR1 reads SGHAT; CDR2 reads FQNNGV. Trimming removed 6 bases from V and 2 bases from J; junction bases left unmatched: 13. The CDR3 bases are TGTGCCAGCAGTCGCCTTGGCGGGGGGGCCGTCAACACCGGGGAGCTGTTTTTT. It encodes CASSRLGGGAVNTGELFF.

This clonotype was counted a few times. The chain joins TRBV11-2 to TRBJ2-1, with D hard to call. V was pared by 10 bases and J by 4 bases, with 14 bases between. CDR1 is SGHAT, CDR2 FQNNGV, per germline. This CDR3 contains 13 residues. In DNA, the CDR3 is TGTGCCACCTCTGGGCGGAGATACAATGAGCAGTTCTTC. It yields the protein CATSGRRYNEQFF. Full variable domain (outside the CDR3, taken from reference TRBV11-2 and TRBJ2-1): EAGVAQSPRYKIIEKRQSVAFWCNPISGHATLYWYQQILGQGPKLLIQFQNNGVVDDSQLPKDRFSAERLKGVDSTLKIQPAKLEDSAVYLCATSGRRYNEQFFGPGTRLTVL.

The chain is built from TRBV5-1 and TRBJ2-7; 8 positions match TRBD2. The CDR3 covers 15 residues. The germline V gene encodes CDR1 SGHRS and CDR2 YFSETQ. Unmatched junction bases numbered 4, after V lost 0 bases and J lost 2 bases. CDR3 protein: CASSLESGGPYEQYF. For the CDR3, the DNA is TGCGCCAGCAGCTTGGAGAGCGGGGGCCCCTACGAGCAGTACTTC.

This clonotype came up a few times. The chain combines TRBV19 with TRBJ2-2, with 7 bases aligning to TRBD2. The germline V gene has CDR1 LNHDA and CDR2 SQIVND (reference sequence). With 6 bases clipped from V and 3 bases from J, the junction kept 10 bases outside the gene matches. This CDR3 contains 16 residues. CDR3 in amino acids: CASRVRERGHTGELFF. In nucleotides, the CDR3 is TGTGCCAGTAGGGTCCGAGAGCGGGGCCACACCGGGGAGCTGTTTTTT.

There are a few counts of this clonotype. The V gene is TRBV25-1, the J gene TRBJ2-6, with a possible D match to TRBD1 (5 bases). CDR3 length: 19 residues. Germline V gene lookup returns CDR1 MGHDK and CDR2 SYGVNS. V was trimmed by 5 bases and J by 4 bases, leaving 24 bases between them. The CDR3 sequence: CASSKRQQPSGRGANVLTF. The CDR3 DNA reads as TGTGCCAGCAGTAAAAGACAGCAACCCTCTGGTAGAGGGGCCAACGTCCTGACTTTC.

In its sample, this clonotype was seen many times. The chain has TRBV6-6 and TRBJ1-1; D is ambiguous. The CDR3 covers 13 residues. Germline V gene data show CDR1 as MNHNY and CDR2 as SVGAGI (reference sequence). Between the trimmed V and J ends, which lost 3 bases and 3 bases, there was a span of 8 bases. The CDR3 loop is CASSYEIYTEAFF. The CDR3 region has the DNA TGTGCCAGCAGTTATGAGATTTACACTGAAGCTTTCTTT.

Here the CDR3 DNA reads TGTGCCACCTGGGGACGCACAGATACGCAGTATTTT. This gives the protein CATWGRTDTQYF. The chain links TRBV24-1 to TRBJ2-3; D might be TRBD1 or TRBD2, each matching 5 bases. CDR3 size: 12 residues. Deletions cut 9 bases from V and 1 base from J, with 7 bases between. Per germline, CDR1 KGHDR and CDR2 SFDVKD.

This clonotype has just a few counts. The chain carries TRBV19 and TRBJ2-4; 9 bases match TRBD1. The CDR3 length is 17 residues. V lost 5 bases to trimming and J lost 7 bases; unmatched junction nucleotides: 15. The germline CDR1 and CDR2 sequences are LNHDA and SQIVND (reference sequence). The CDR3 sequence: CASSLGQGTPRWNIQYF. DNA for the CDR3: TGTGCCAGTAGTCTTGGACAGGGGACCCCGAGGTGGAACATTCAGTACTTC.

The rearrangement uses TRBV6-5 and TRBJ2-7; either TRBD1 or TRBD2 may supply D (5 bases each). In germline, CDR1 is MNHEY, CDR2 SVGAGI. V dropped 6 bases and J dropped 4 bases, with 16 bases sitting between them. The CDR3 contains 14 residues. CDR3 region: CASSQPGPPYEQYF. The CDR3, as DNA: TGTGCCAGCAGCCAACCGGGACCTCCTTACGAGCAGTACTTC.

This clonotype showed up just a few times. This rearrangement joins TRBV5-1 to TRBJ2-7; 8 bases fit TRBD1. The V and J ends lost 4 bases and 3 bases, in that order; junction bases with no gene match: 6. CDR3 length: 14 residues. Germline V gives CDR1 SGHRS, CDR2 YFSETQ. Written as DNA, the CDR3 is TGCGCCAGCAGCCCCCGACAGGGGAGCTACGAGCAGTACTTC. This codes for CASSPRQGSYEQYF.

The V gene is TRBV7-9, the J gene TRBJ2-2, with D perhaps TRBD1 (6 bases). The length of the CDR3 is 17 residues. From germline, CDR1 is SEHNR and CDR2 FQNEAQ (reference sequence). V lost 2 bases to trimming and J lost 1 base, with 14 bases between them. The CDR3: CASSLSPDSLNTGELFF. The DNA of the CDR3 is TGTGCCAGCAGCTTATCACCGGACAGCCTGAACACCGGGGAGCTGTTTTTT.